Listed below are T cell receptor beta chains from one sample, sequenced in a study of T cell responses to AZD1222 COVID-19 vaccine. Libraries were prepared by immunoSEQ multiplex PCR; TCRdb keeps only in-frame clonotypes and omits some of them. The repertoire shows about 140,000 clones; the top ten hold 2% to 2.5%. Sample: peripheral blood. Receptor source: an adult in good health. CDR3s include the opening cysteine and the closing phenylalanine or tryptophan. The order of the fields is D gene, J gene, V gene, CDR3 protein, CDR3 DNA. The D gene is left open where the match is weak.

TRBD1 | TRBJ2-3 | TRBV18 | CASSTRQGSTDTQYF | TGTGCCAGCTCAACCCGACAGGGGAGCACAGATACGCAGTATTTT
TRBD1 | TRBJ2-7 | TRBV7-9 | CASTKGDREGEQYF | TGTGCCAGCACCAAAGGGGACAGGGAGGGCGAGCAGTACTTC
. | TRBJ1-3 | TRBV5-4 | CASSPGRRGNTIYF | TGTGCCAGCAGCCCCGGGAGACGTGGAAACACCATATATTTT
. | TRBJ2-3 | TRBV2 | CASTGPVTDTQYF | TGTGCCAGCACCGGACCAGTGACAGATACGCAGTATTTT
. | TRBJ1-6 | TRBV6-4 | CASSDRDNSPLHF | TGTGCCAGCAGTGACAGGGATAATTCACCCCTCCACTTT
. | TRBJ1-5 | TRBV19 | CASSLSGRASNQPQHF | TGTGCCAGTAGCCTGTCCGGGAGGGCCAGCAATCAGCCCCAGCATTTT
. | TRBJ1-1 | TRBV3-1/TRBV3-2 | CASSRGGVRTEAFF | TGTGCCAGCAGCCGCGGGGGGGTAAGGACTGAAGCTTTCTTT
. | TRBJ1-1 | TRBV5-6 | CASSLASEAFF | TGTGCCAGCAGCTTGGCCTCTGAAGCTTTCTTT
TRBD2 | TRBJ2-7 | TRBV3-1/TRBV3-2 | CASSRAGGWGEQYF | TGTGCCAGCAGCCGAGCGGGGGGATGGGGAGAGCAGTACTTC
. | TRBJ1-5 | TRBV19 | CASTPTVGHSNQPQHF | TGTGCCAGTACCCCAACGGTGGGGCACAGCAATCAGCCCCAGCATTTT
. | TRBJ1-2 | TRBV9 | CASSLTAAGNGNYGYTF | TGTGCCAGCAGCCTCACTGCGGCAGGGAATGGAAACTATGGCTACACCTTC
TRBD1 | TRBJ1-2 | TRBV6-6 | CASSPTGDYGYTF | TGTGCCAGCAGCCCGACAGGGGACTATGGCTACACCTTC
. | TRBJ2-5 | TRBV4-2 | CASSQDQNYYGETQYF | TGTGCCAGCAGCCAAGATCAGAACTATTATGGAGAGACCCAGTACTTC
TRBD1 | TRBJ1-6 | TRBV2 | CASSPRQGSSYNSPLHF | TGTGCCAGCAGTCCCCGACAGGGAAGCTCCTATAATTCACCCCTCCACTTT
. | TRBJ2-7 | TRBV5-6 | CASSSPGSWVSYEQYF | TGTGCCAGCAGCTCCCCAGGGTCGTGGGTATCCTACGAGCAGTACTTC
. | TRBJ1-1 | TRBV6-2/TRBV6-3 | CASSYLGAAEAFF | TGTGCCAGCAGTTACCTTGGGGCAGCCGAAGCTTTCTTT
. | TRBJ1-1 | TRBV6-5 | CASSPGGTEAFF | TGTGCCAGCAGTCCTGGCGGCACTGAAGCTTTCTTT
TRBD1 | TRBJ2-5 | TRBV13 | CASSPPQGAQTQYF | TGTGCCAGCAGCCCACCACAGGGGGCGCAGACCCAGTACTTC
. | TRBJ1-1 | TRBV5-5 | CASSPTGNGGAFF | TGTGCCAGCAGCCCTACAGGGAATGGTGGGGCTTTCTTT
TRBD2 | TRBJ2-5 | TRBV7-2 | CASSRPGLAGGVRGETQYF | TGTGCCAGCAGCCGCCCGGGGCTAGCGGGGGGGGTCCGAGGGGAGACCCAGTACTTC
. | TRBJ2-7 | TRBV5-1 | CASSLRARSYEQYF | TGCGCCAGCAGCTTGCGGGCCCGATCCTACGAGCAGTACTTC
. | TRBJ1-2 | TRBV9 | CASSSTGNYGYTF | TGTGCCAGCAGTTCGACCGGTAACTATGGCTACACCTTC
TRBD1 | TRBJ1-6 | TRBV5-1 | CASSFGTGESSPLHF | TGCGCCAGCAGCTTTGGGACAGGGGAGAGTTCACCCCTCCACTTT
. | TRBJ2-7 | TRBV11-2 | CASSLRGALPYEQYF | TGTGCCAGCAGCTTACGGGGGGCTCTCCCCTACGAGCAGTACTTC
. | TRBJ1-1 | TRBV20-1 | CSAGRWGDFF | TGCAGTGCTGGGCGCTGGGGTGATTTCTTT
. | TRBJ2-5 | TRBV25-1 | CASSDGFGGSETQYF | TGTGCCAGCAGTGACGGTTTTGGAGGGTCGGAGACCCAGTACTTC
. | TRBJ1-3 | TRBV7-9 | CASSSFGAGNTIYF | TGTGCCAGCAGCTCCTTCGGGGCCGGAAACACCATATATTTT
. | TRBJ2-1 | TRBV7-8 | CASSSQGFSSNEQFF | TGTGCCAGCAGCTCGCAGGGGTTTTCCTCCAATGAGCAGTTCTTC
. | TRBJ1-1 | TRBV6-6 | CASRTYREDTEAFF | TGTGCCAGCAGAACTTACAGGGAGGACACTGAAGCTTTCTTT
TRBD1 | TRBJ1-1 | TRBV6-5 | CASSYSNRGYTEAFF | TGTGCCAGCAGTTACTCAAACAGGGGGTACACTGAAGCTTTCTTT
. | TRBJ1-4 | TRBV6-5 | CASSPTATNEKLFF | TGTGCCAGCAGCCCAACAGCAACTAATGAAAAACTGTTTTTT
. | TRBJ2-7 | TRBV7-2 | CASSLHPGPYEQYF | TGTGCCAGCAGCTTACATCCAGGCCCCTACGAGCAGTACTTC
TRBD1 | TRBJ1-1 | TRBV14 | CASSRAGGYTEAFF | TGTGCCAGCAGCCGGGCAGGGGGATACACTGAAGCTTTCTTT
TRBD1 | TRBJ1-2 | TRBV9 | CASSAPRTGNGYTF | TGTGCCAGCAGCGCCCCCCGGACAGGCAATGGCTACACCTTC
TRBD1 | TRBJ2-3 | TRBV4-1 | CASSQDNRGFDTQYF | TGCGCCAGCAGCCAAGATAACAGGGGATTTGATACGCAGTATTTT
. | TRBJ1-2 | TRBV11-2 | CASSLSVLRYGYTF | TGTGCCAGCAGCTTAAGCGTACTCCGGTATGGCTACACCTTC
. | TRBJ1-2 | TRBV5-1 | CASSLGISNYGYTF | TGCGCCAGCAGCTTAGGGATTTCTAACTATGGCTACACCTTC
TRBD2 | TRBJ2-5 | TRBV29-1 | CSATSGGQETQYF | TGCAGCGCTACGAGCGGGGGTCAAGAGACCCAGTACTTC
TRBD1 | TRBJ1-5 | TRBV4-1 | CASSHTGEGQPQHF | TGCGCCAGCAGCCACACAGGGGAAGGTCAGCCCCAGCATTTT
. | TRBJ1-1 | TRBV7-9 | CASSFRGFTEAFF | TGTGCCAGCAGCTTTCGGGGGTTCACTGAAGCTTTCTTT
. | TRBJ1-1 | TRBV7-2 | CASSSDARWTEAFF | TGTGCCAGCAGCTCCGATGCGAGGTGGACTGAAGCTTTCTTT
. | TRBJ2-7 | TRBV6-5 | CASSRGGPTGFEQYF | TGTGCCAGCAGCAGGGGGGGTCCCACGGGGTTCGAGCAGTACTTC
. | TRBJ1-6 | TRBV28 | CASSLGSGFSPLHF | TGTGCCAGCAGTTTAGGATCGGGCTTTTCACCCCTCCACTTT
. | TRBJ1-5 | TRBV5-8 | CASSLERRSAQHF | TGTGCCAGCAGCTTGGAAAGGAGGAGTGCCCAGCATTTT
TRBD2 | TRBJ2-1 | TRBV5-1 | CASSRLAGGGDEQFF | TGCGCCAGCAGCCGTCTAGCGGGGGGCGGAGATGAGCAGTTCTTC
. | TRBJ2-7 | TRBV28 | CASSLTGSLSYEQYF | TGTGCCAGCAGTTTAACTGGATCCCTCTCCTACGAGCAGTACTTC